Reported below is one T cell receptor (beta chain). Germline V lookup: CDR1 LNHDA, CDR2 SQIVND (reference sequence). V was pared by 6 bases and J by 5 bases, with 7 bases of the junction left unmatched. This CDR3 has 15 amino acids. The assay was immunoSEQ multiplex PCR, and TCRdb's table has in-frame clones only and misses some. The sample contains roughly 230,000 clones, 85% of which appear only once. The sample is drawn from a study of blood T cell repertoires in COVID-19. The receptor's source is a man aged 50 to 59 with COVID-19, enrolled during active disease. The rearrangement links TRBV19 to TRBJ2-2, with 9 bases identical to TRBD1. Sequenced: peripheral blood. The CDR3 DNA sequence: TGTGCCAGTAGGGGGACAGGGAGCTGGACCGGGGAGCTGTTTTTT. Amino acids: CASRGTGSWTGELFF. Filled out from reference TRBV19 and TRBJ2-2, the complete variable domain reads DGGITQSPKYLFRKEGQNVTLSCEQNLNHDAMYWYRQDPGQGLRLIYYSQIVNDFQKGDIAEGYSVSREKKESFPLTVTSAQKNPTAFYLCASRGTGSWTGELFFGEGSRLTVL.